This T cell receptor beta chain was identified in a study of blood T cell repertoires in COVID-19. This table comes from immunoSEQ multiplex PCR, and its TCRdb copy is limited to in-frame clones, with some not included. The table shows fewer than 300,000 clones, with roughly 90% occurring only once. The sequenced sample was PBMCs or T cells enriched from blood (not recorded which). This receptor was identified in a woman aged 25 to 45 who had recovered from COVID-19.

The CDR3 DNA reads TGCGCCAGCAGCCGGCGCAGGGCGGGAATCTCTGGGGCCAACGTCCTGACTTTC. It codes for CASSRRRAGISGANVLTF. The V call is TRBV5-1, the J call TRBJ2-6; weak D call: TRBD2 (6 bases). Trimming removed 4 bases at V and 0 bases at J, with 17 bases between. Looked up from germline, CDR1 is SGHRS and CDR2 is YFSETQ. This CDR3 is 18 amino acids long.